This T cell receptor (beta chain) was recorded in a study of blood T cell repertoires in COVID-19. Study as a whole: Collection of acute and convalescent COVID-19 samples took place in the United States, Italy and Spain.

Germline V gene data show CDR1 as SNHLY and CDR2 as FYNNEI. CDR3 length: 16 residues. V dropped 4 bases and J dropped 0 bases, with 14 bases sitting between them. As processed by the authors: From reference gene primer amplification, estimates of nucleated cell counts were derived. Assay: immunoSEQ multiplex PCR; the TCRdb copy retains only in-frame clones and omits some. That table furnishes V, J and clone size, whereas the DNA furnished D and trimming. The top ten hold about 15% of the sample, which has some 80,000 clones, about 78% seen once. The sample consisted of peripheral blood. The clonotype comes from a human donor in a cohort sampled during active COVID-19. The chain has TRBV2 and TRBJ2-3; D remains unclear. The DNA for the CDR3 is TGTGCCAGCAGTGGCGGTGGTGGGTATAGCACAGATACGCAGTATTTT. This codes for CASSGGGGYSTDTQYF. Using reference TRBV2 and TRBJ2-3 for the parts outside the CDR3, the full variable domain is EPEVTQTPSHQVTQMGQEVILRCVPISNHLYFYWYRQILGQKVEFLVSFYNNEISEKSEIFDDQFSVERPDGSNFTLKIRSTKLEDSAMYFCASSGGGGYSTDTQYFGPGTRLTVL.